This T cell receptor (beta chain) is from a study of blood T cell repertoires in COVID-19. Study background: COVID-19 samples collected from the United States, Italy and Spain covered acute and convalescent phases. T cells, B-cell-depleted T cells, or PBMCs supplied cDNA or gDNA.

The method was immunoSEQ multiplex PCR; TCRdb's version includes in-frame clones alone and lacks a portion of them. The data show roughly 250,000 clones, with roughly nine tenths seen just once and 12% held by the top ten. This clone was seen more than once but under ten times. This sequence originates from a woman aged 25-40 years with COVID-19, enrolled during active disease. Source material: peripheral blood.

CDR3 in amino acids: CASSEGLLAGSNEQFF. Written as DNA, the CDR3 is TGTGCCAGCAGTGAAGGGTTGCTAGCGGGGTCCAATGAGCAGTTCTTC. V usage is TRBV6-1 and J usage is TRBJ2-1; 9 nucleotides match TRBD2. Unmatched junction bases numbered 7, after V lost 1 base and J lost 6 bases. Germline V gene data show CDR1 as MNHNS and CDR2 as SASEGT. The length of the CDR3 is 16 residues.